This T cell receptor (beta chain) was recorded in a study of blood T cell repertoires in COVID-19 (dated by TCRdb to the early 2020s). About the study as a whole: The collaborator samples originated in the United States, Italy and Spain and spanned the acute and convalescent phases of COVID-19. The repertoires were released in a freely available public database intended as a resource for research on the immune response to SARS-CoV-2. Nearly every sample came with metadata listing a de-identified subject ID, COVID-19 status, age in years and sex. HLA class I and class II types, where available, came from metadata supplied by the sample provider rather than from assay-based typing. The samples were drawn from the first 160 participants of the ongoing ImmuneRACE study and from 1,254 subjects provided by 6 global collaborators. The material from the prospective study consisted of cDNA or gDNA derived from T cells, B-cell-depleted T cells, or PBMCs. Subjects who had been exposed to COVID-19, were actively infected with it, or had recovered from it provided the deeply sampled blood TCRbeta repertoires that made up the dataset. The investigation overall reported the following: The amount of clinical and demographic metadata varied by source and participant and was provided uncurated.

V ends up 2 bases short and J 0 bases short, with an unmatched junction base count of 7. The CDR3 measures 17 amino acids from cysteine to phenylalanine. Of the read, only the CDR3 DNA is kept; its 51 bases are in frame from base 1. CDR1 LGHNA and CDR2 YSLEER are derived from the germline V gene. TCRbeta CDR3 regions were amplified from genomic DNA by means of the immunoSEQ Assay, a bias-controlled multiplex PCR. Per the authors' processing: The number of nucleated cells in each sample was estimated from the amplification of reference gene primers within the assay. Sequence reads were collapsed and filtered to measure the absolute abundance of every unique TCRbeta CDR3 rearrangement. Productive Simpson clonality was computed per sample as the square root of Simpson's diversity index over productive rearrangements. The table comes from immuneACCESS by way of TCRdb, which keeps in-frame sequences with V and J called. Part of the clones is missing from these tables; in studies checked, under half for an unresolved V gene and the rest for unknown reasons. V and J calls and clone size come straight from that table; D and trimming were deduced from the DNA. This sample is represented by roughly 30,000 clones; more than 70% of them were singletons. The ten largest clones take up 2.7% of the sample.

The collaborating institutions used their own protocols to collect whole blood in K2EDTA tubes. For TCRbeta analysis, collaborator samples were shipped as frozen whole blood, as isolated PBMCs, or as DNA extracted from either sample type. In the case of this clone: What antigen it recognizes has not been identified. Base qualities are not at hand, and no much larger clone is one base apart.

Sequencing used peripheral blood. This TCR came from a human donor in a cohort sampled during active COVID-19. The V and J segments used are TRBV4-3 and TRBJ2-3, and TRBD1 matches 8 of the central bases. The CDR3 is CASSQNPGQASTDTQYF. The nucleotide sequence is TGCGCCAGCAGCCAAAACCCGGGACAGGCCAGCACAGATACGCAGTATTTT.